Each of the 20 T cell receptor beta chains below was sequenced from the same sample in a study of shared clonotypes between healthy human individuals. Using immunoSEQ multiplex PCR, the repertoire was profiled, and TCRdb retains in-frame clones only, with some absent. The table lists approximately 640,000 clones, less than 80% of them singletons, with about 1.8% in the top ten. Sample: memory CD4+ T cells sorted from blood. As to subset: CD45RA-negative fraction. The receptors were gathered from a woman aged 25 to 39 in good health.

The CDR3 DNA reads as TGTGCCAGCAACCCCAACGGTGGGGAGACCTATGGCTACACCTTC. This encodes CASNPNGGETYGYTF. The chain links TRBV6-5 to TRBJ1-2; no clear D. Trimming left V 7 bases short and J 4 bases short, with 19 bases between. The germline V gene encodes CDR1 MNHEY and CDR2 SVGAGI. The CDR3 loop spans 15 amino acids.

The CDR3 DNA follows: TGTGCCAGCAGTGAACTCGCTAGCGGGAGGGCCTACGAGCAGTACTTC. Protein: CASSELASGRAYEQYF. The chain is built from TRBV6-1 and TRBJ2-7, with 12 nucleotides matching TRBD2. The CDR3 has 16 residues. Germline CDR1 MNHNS, CDR2 SASEGT. V lost 2 bases to trimming and J lost 2 bases; unmatched junction nucleotides: 4.

The CDR3 sequence: CASSSEGHPGWRGYTF. CDR3 DNA: TGTGCCAGCAGTTCCGAAGGACACCCAGGGTGGCGTGGCTACACCTTC. V usage is TRBV28 and J usage is TRBJ1-2; D is perhaps TRBD1 (5 bases). V was cut by 4 bases and J by 7 bases, with 22 bases left in between. Per germline, CDR1 MDHEN and CDR2 SYDVKM. The CDR3 extends over 16 amino acids.

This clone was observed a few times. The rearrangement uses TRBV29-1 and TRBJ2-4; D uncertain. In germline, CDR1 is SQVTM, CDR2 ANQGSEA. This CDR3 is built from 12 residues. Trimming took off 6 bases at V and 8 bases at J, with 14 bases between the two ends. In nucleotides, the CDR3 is TGCAGCGTGAAGACGGAATGGGACATTCAGTACTTC. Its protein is CSVKTEWDIQYF.

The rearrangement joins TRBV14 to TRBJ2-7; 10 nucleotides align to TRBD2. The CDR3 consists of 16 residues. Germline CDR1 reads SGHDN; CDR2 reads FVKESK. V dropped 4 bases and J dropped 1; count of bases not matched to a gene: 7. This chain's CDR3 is CASSRGPGLASYEQYF. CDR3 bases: TGTGCCAGCAGCCGCGGACCGGGACTAGCGTCCTACGAGCAGTACTTC.

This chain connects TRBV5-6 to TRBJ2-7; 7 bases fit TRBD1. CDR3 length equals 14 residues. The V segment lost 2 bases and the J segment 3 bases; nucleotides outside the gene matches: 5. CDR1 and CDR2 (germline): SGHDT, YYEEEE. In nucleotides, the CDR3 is TGTGCCAGCAGCTTTCGGACAGGCGGCTACGAGCAGTACTTC. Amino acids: CASSFRTGGYEQYF.

CDR3 nucleotides: TGTGCCAGCAGTGAATCGGGGAGAACCGGGACTAACCCCAATGAGCAGTTCTTC. Translated: CASSESGRTGTNPNEQFF. The chain recombines TRBV25-1 with TRBJ2-1; TRBD2 agrees at 7 bases. The CDR3 length is 18 residues. Germline V lookup: CDR1 MGHDK, CDR2 SYGVNS. The V segment lost 1 base and the J segment 6 bases; nucleotides outside the gene matches: 15.

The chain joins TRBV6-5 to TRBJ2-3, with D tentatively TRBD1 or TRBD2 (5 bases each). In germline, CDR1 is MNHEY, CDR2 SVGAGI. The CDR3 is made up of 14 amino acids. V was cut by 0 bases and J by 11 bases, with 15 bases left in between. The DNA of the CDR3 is TGTGCCAGCAGTTACTCGTTACGGGGCCGCCAGCAGTATTTT. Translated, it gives CASSYSLRGRQQYF.

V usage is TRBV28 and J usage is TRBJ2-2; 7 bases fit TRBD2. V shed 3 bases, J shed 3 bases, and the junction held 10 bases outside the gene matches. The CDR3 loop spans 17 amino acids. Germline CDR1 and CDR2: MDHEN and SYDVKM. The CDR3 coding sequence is TGTGCCAGCAGTTTGATGGCGGGAGATGCGGACACCGGGGAGCTGTTTTTT. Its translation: CASSLMAGDADTGELFF. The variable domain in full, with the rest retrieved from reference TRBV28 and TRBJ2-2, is DVKVTQSSRYLVKRTGEKVFLECVQDMDHENMFWYRQDPGLGLRLIYFSYDVKMKEKGDIPEGYSVSREKKERFSLILESASTNQTSMYLCASSLMAGDADTGELFFGEGSRLTVL.

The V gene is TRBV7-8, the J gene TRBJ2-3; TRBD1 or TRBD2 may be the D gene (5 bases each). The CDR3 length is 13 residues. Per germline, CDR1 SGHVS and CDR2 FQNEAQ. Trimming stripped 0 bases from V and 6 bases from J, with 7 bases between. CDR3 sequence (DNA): TGTGCCAGCAGCTTAGCGTGGGGGGATACGCAGTATTTT. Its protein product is CASSLAWGDTQYF.

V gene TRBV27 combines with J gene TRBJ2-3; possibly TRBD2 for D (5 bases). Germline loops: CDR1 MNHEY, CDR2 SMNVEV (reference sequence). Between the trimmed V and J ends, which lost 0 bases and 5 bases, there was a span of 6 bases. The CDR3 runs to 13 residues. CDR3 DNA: TGTGCCAGCAGTTTATCAGGAGGAGATACGCAGTATTTT. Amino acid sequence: CASSLSGGDTQYF.

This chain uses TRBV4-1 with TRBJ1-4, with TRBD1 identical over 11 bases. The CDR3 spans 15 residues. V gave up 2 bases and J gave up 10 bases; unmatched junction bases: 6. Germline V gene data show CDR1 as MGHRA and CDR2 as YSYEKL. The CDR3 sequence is CASSQPGQGAGKLFF. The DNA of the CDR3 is TGCGCCAGCAGCCAACCCGGACAGGGGGCGGGAAAACTGTTTTTT.

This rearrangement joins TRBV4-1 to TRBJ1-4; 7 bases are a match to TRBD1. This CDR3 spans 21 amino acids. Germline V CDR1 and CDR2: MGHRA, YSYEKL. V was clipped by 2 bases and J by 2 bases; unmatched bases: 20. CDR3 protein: CASSQKNPEIKGAQTNEKLFF. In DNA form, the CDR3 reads TGCGCCAGCAGCCAAAAGAATCCCGAAATTAAGGGGGCGCAGACTAATGAAAAACTGTTTTTT.

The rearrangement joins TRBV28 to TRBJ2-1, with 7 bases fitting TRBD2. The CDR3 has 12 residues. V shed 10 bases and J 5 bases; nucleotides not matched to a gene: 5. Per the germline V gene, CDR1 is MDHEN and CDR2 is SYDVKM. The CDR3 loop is CAIGLGHNEQFF. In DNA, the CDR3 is TGTGCCATAGGACTAGGGCACAATGAGCAGTTCTTC.

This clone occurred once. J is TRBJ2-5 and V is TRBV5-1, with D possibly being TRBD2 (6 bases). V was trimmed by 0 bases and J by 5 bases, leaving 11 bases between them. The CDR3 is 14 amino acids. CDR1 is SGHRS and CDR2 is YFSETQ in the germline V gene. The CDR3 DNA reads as TGCGCCAGCAGCTTGGGGGTAGCGGTCGAGACCCAGTACTTC. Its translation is CASSLGVAVETQYF.

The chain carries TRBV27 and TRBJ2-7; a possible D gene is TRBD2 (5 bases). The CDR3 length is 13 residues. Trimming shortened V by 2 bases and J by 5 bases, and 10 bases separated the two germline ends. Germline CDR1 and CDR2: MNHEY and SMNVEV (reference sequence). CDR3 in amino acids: CASSLVLGNEQYF. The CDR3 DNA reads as TGTGCCAGCAGTTTAGTACTCGGGAACGAGCAGTACTTC.

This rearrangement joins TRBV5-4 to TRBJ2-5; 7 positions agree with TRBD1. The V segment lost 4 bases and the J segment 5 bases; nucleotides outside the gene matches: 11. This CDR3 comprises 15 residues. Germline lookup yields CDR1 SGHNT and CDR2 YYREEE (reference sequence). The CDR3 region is CASSRRQGNEETQYF. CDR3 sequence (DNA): TGTGCCAGCAGCCGCCGACAGGGTAATGAGGAGACCCAGTACTTC.

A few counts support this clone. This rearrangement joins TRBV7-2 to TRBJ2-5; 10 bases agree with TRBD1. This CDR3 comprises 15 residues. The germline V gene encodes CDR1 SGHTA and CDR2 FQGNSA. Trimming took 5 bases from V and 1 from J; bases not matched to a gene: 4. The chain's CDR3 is CASSRWDRGQETQYF. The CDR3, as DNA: TGTGCCAGCAGCAGATGGGACAGGGGCCAAGAGACCCAGTACTTC.

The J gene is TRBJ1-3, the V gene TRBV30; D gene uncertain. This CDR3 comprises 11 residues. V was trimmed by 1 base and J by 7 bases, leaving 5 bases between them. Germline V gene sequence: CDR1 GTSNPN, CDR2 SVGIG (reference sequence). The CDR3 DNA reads TGTGCCTGGAGTGGAACGAACACCATATATTTT. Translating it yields CAWSGTNTIYF.

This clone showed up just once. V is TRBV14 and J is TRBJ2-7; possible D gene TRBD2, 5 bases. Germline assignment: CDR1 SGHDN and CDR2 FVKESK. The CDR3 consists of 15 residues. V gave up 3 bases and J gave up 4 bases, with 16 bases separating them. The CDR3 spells CASSQGTRQEYEQYF. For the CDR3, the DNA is TGTGCCAGCAGCCAGGGTACTAGACAAGAATACGAGCAGTACTTC.